Listed below are T cell receptor beta chains from one sample, sequenced in a study of blood T cell repertoires in COVID-19. TCRdb's table, derived via immunoSEQ multiplex PCR, lists solely in-frame clones and lacks some. The sample lists approximately 180,000 clones; roughly 88% were seen once. Sequenced: peripheral blood. The source is a woman in her thirties or forties with COVID-19, enrolled during active disease. CDR3s include the opening cysteine and the closing phenylalanine or tryptophan. A D gene is named only where the DNA matches it firmly. Some rows mark clone size as missing; the rest say once, few, many or name a class of expanded clone.

>TRBV10-1|TRBD2|TRBJ2-2|NA
TGCGCCAGCACTCCCCTAGCGGGCGGGGAGCTGTTTTTT
CASTPLAGGELFF
>TRBV18|NA|TRBJ2-1|once
TGTGCCAGCTCACCACCTTCCGGTTTCAATGAGCAGTTCTTC
CASSPPSGFNEQFF
>TRBV5-6|TRBD1|TRBJ1-4|NA
TGTGCCAGCAGCTTGGAGTTGACAGGGGCCACGGAAAAACTGTTTTTT
CASSLELTGATEKLFF
>TRBV7-8|TRBD1|TRBJ1-6|NA
TGTGCCAGCAGCCAACTGACAGGGGGCCAGTCACCCCTCCACTTT
CASSQLTGGQSPLHF
>TRBV24-1|NA|TRBJ1-4|NA
TGTGCCACCAGTGAACCGGGTTCTAATGAAAAACTGTTTTTT
CATSEPGSNEKLFF
>TRBV27|TRBD2|TRBJ2-7|NA
TGTGCCAGCAGTCCTAGCGGGGCCTACGAGCAGTACTTC
CASSPSGAYEQYF
>TRBV5-4|TRBD2|TRBJ2-3|NA
TGTGCCAGCAGACGGACTAGCGGGACGACAGATACGCAGTATTTT
CASRRTSGTTDTQYF
>TRBV11-2|NA|TRBJ1-1|once
TGTGCCAGCAGCTTCGCTCCCGAGGTGAACACTGAAGCTTTCTTT
CASSFAPEVNTEAFF
>TRBV24-1|TRBD1|TRBJ1-6|NA
TGTGCCACCAGTGATTTGGGGACAGGGCTGGGGAATTCACCCCTCCACTTT
CATSDLGTGLGNSPLHF
>TRBV7-2|TRBD1|TRBJ1-2|NA
TGTGCCAGCAGCTTAGCGACAGGGGGCGATGGCTACACCTTC
CASSLATGGDGYTF
>TRBV7-8|NA|TRBJ1-4|few
TGTGCCAGCAGCTTAAACCCCGGGATGGGAAATGAAAAACTGTTTTTT
CASSLNPGMGNEKLFF
>TRBV27|NA|TRBJ1-1|NA
TGTGCCAGCAGTCTCAGGGGAATGAACACTGAAGCTTTCTTT
CASSLRGMNTEAFF
>TRBV19|NA|TRBJ2-1|NA
TGTGCCAGTAGTATTGAAAGGACTCCTTACAATGAGCAGTTCTTC
CASSIERTPYNEQFF
>TRBV4-1|TRBD1|TRBJ1-2|NA
TGCGCCAGCAGCCACGATTCCGGGACAGGGTCAGACGGCTACACCTTC
CASSHDSGTGSDGYTF
>TRBV27|NA|TRBJ1-3|NA
TGTGCCAGCAGTTTTAGGGGCAGTGGAAACACCATATATTTT
CASSFRGSGNTIYF
>TRBV14|NA|TRBJ1-2|NA
TGTGCCAGCAGCCGGAATCGAGGGATAGCAGGAGGCTACACCTTC
CASSRNRGIAGGYTF
>TRBV28|TRBD1|TRBJ1-2|few
TGTGCCAGCAAGTTAGGCGGGACAGTCTCTAACTATGGCTACACCTTC
CASKLGGTVSNYGYTF
>TRBV19|NA|TRBJ2-1|NA
TGTGCCAGTAGTATAGTCGGGAATGAGCAGTTCTTC
CASSIVGNEQFF
>TRBV14|TRBD2|TRBJ2-7|NA
TGTGCCAGCAGCGGACTAGCGGGAGCGCTCCACGAGCAGTACTTC
CASSGLAGALHEQYF
>TRBV7-8|TRBD1|TRBJ2-7|once
TGTGCCAGCAACCCTGGACAGGCTGTCTACGAGCAGTACTTC
CASNPGQAVYEQYF
>TRBV7-8|NA|TRBJ2-1|once
TGTGCCAGTGGGACGGGAGCTTACAATGAGCAGTTCTTC
CASGTGAYNEQFF
>TRBV3-1/TRBV3-2|TRBD2|TRBJ2-2|NA
TGTGCCAGCAGCCAAGGTCTCTACAGCGGGAAGAACACCGGGGAGCTGTTTTTT
CASSQGLYSGKNTGELFF
>TRBV10-3|TRBD1|TRBJ1-2|NA
TGTGCCAACCGGGACAGCACTAACTATGGCTACACCTTC
CANRDSTNYGYTF
>TRBV18|TRBD1|TRBJ1-1|NA
TGTGCCAGCTCACCCAGAGACAGGGTAGCCACTGAAGCTTTCTTT
CASSPRDRVATEAFF
>TRBV19|TRBD1|TRBJ1-1|NA
TGTGCCAGTAACTTTATCCGGGACAGGGGCACGAACACTGAAGCTTTCTTT
CASNFIRDRGTNTEAFF
>TRBV5-1|TRBD1|TRBJ2-3|NA
TGCGCCAGCAGAGGAACAGGGGTGGATACGCAGTATTTT
CASRGTGVDTQYF
>TRBV28|TRBD2|TRBJ2-5|NA
TGTGCCAGCACCCGCCAAGGGAGGGCAGAGACCCAGTACTTC
CASTRQGRAETQYF
>TRBV28|NA|TRBJ2-2|once
TGTGCCAGCAGATCCTACACCGGGGAGCTGTTTTTT
CASRSYTGELFF
>TRBV19|NA|TRBJ1-5|few
TGTGCCAGTAGCACCAGAGGGGGGGCGCATCAGCCCCAGCATTTT
CASSTRGGAHQPQHF
>TRBV28|NA|TRBJ1-3|NA
TGTGCCACGATTACAGGGTTCGGAAACACCATATATTTT
CATITGFGNTIYF
>TRBV6-5|NA|TRBJ2-1|NA
TGTGCCAGCAGTAACACCGGGACTCTAAGTGAGCAGTTCTTC
CASSNTGTLSEQFF
>TRBV24-1|NA|TRBJ1-1|NA
TGTGCCACCAGCAGGAACACTGAAGCTTTCTTT
CATSRNTEAFF
>TRBV10-2|TRBD1|TRBJ1-2|NA
TGCGCCAGCAGTAGTTCGGGACAGGGGATCTATGGCTACACCTTC
CASSSSGQGIYGYTF